This passage covers 24 T cell receptor beta chains from one sample sequenced in a study of shared clonotypes between healthy human individuals. Assay: immunoSEQ multiplex PCR; the TCRdb copy retains only in-frame clones and omits some. This table has around 500,000 clones, over 70% appearing once. The sequencing input was PBMCs. Source of these receptors: a woman aged 40 to 49 in good health. Some clones in this sample may be carry-over from other donors' samples.

Turning to this clone: At one boundary the junction diverges from the germline segment, which might be a read error. The rearrangement uses TRBV9 and TRBJ2-7; D unclear. Germline V gene sequence: CDR1 SGDLS, CDR2 YYNGEE. The CDR3 sequence is 14 residues long. The CDR3 coding sequence is TGTGCCAGCAGCGAACATCCCCTCTCCCACGAGCAGTACTTC. Protein: CASSEHPLSHEQYF.

DNA for the CDR3: TGCGCCAGCAGCTACCTGGACCCCCGGAACAGTGGCTACACCTTC. Translating gives CASSYLDPRNSGYTF. J is TRBJ1-2 and V is TRBV5-1; D unclear. Looked up from germline, CDR1 is SGHRS and CDR2 is YFSETQ. This CDR3 comprises 15 residues. V was pared by 3 bases and J by 7 bases, with 19 bases between. Full variable domain (rest looked up from reference TRBV5-1 and TRBJ1-2): KAGVTQTPRYLIKTRGQQVTLSCSPISGHRSVSWYQQTPGQGLQFLFEYFSETQRNKGNFPGRFSGRQFSNSRSEMNVSTLELGDSALYLCASSYLDPRNSGYTFGSGTRLTVV.

V gene TRBV6-5 combines with J gene TRBJ1-1, with D unclear. The CDR3 is 13 residues long. Per the germline V gene, CDR1 is MNHEY and CDR2 is SVGAGI. Between the trimmed V and J ends, which lost 4 bases and 0 bases, there was a span of 6 bases. The CDR3 loop is CASSSNMNTEAFF. The CDR3 DNA follows: TGTGCCAGCAGTTCGAATATGAACACTGAAGCTTTCTTT.

This chain joins TRBV11-3 and TRBJ2-2; no firm D call. V lost 5 bases and J 2 bases, leaving 9 bases between the germline ends. CDR1 SGHNT and CDR2 YENEEA come from the germline V gene. The CDR3 runs 14 residues. CDR3 in DNA: TGTGCCAGCAGCCAGGACCCTAACACCGGGGAGCTGTTTTTT. This gives the protein CASSQDPNTGELFF.

CDR3 DNA: TGTGCCAGCAGTTTTACAGGGGGCGGAATACAGCCCCAGCATTTT. It specifies CASSFTGGGIQPQHF. This sequence joins TRBV27 and TRBJ1-5; 9 bases match TRBD1. This CDR3 region has 15 residues. After removal of 3 bases from V and 7 bases from J, the junction contained 7 bases not matched to a gene. From germline, CDR1 is MNHEY and CDR2 SMNVEV (reference sequence).

This chain links TRBV5-1 with TRBJ1-4; 10 positions match TRBD1. CDR3 size: 15 residues. Trimming took 3 bases from V and 8 from J; bases not matched to a gene: 7. The germline V gene has CDR1 SGHRS and CDR2 YFSETQ. CDR3 region: CASSWGTGVQEKLFF. DNA for the CDR3: TGCGCCAGCAGCTGGGGGACAGGGGTTCAGGAAAAACTGTTTTTT. Drawing the rest from reference TRBV5-1 and TRBJ1-4, the complete variable domain is KAGVTQTPRYLIKTRGQQVTLSCSPISGHRSVSWYQQTPGQGLQFLFEYFSETQRNKGNFPGRFSGRQFSNSRSEMNVSTLELGDSALYLCASSWGTGVQEKLFFGSGTQLSVL.

This clone was seen a few times. Just one base apart from a much larger clone, this may be a read error. Other nucleotide sequences from this sample produce the same CDR3. This rearrangement joins TRBV6-1 to TRBJ1-1; TRBD1 aligns across 10 bases. The CDR3 is 15 residues long. J gave up 8 bases and V 4 bases, and 10 bases lay outside the gene matches. CDR1 and CDR2 from the germline V gene are MNHNS and SASEGT. The CDR3 sequence is CASSAGTGALFEAFF. The CDR3 nucleotides are TGTGCCAGCAGTGCGGGGACAGGGGCCCTGTTCGAAGCTTTCTTT.

The chain couples TRBV6-6 to TRBJ2-5; D is unclear. This CDR3 contains 11 residues. Germline V gene lookup returns CDR1 MNHNY and CDR2 SVGAGI (reference sequence). V was shortened by 1 base and J by 5 bases, with 2 bases between the two germline ends. The CDR3 is CASSYFETQYF. The CDR3 coding sequence is TGTGCCAGCAGTTACTTTGAGACCCAGTACTTC.

CDR3 protein: CASSPVVSSGANVLTF. The CDR3 DNA is TGCGCCAGCAGCCCGGTCGTTAGCTCTGGGGCCAACGTCCTGACTTTC. The chain joins TRBV5-1 to TRBJ2-6, with D unresolved. This CDR3 contains 16 residues. The germline V gene has CDR1 SGHRS and CDR2 YFSETQ. V was shortened by 4 bases and J by 0 bases, with 11 bases between the two germline ends.

The chain employs TRBV10-3 and TRBJ1-2; 9 positions agree with TRBD1. The CDR3 has 16 residues. Germline values: CDR1 ENHRY, CDR2 SYGVKD. J was trimmed by 11 bases and V by 6 bases; bases with no gene match: 19. CDR3 amino acids: CAIRDTNTGTGNAYTF. The CDR3, as DNA: TGTGCCATCAGGGACACAAACACCGGGACAGGGAATGCGTACACCTTC.

The sample holds a few counts of this clone. The rearrangement uses TRBV28 and TRBJ1-1, with TRBD1 identical over 8 bases. Unmatched junction bases numbered 10, after V lost 1 base and J lost 0 bases. Germline V CDR1 and CDR2: MDHEN, SYDVKM. CDR3 size: 18 residues. The CDR3 spells CASSLYISADRVNTEAFF. The CDR3 nucleotides read TGTGCCAGCAGTTTATATATTTCGGCGGACAGGGTGAACACTGAAGCTTTCTTT.

This chain connects TRBV6-1 to TRBJ1-2, with 7 nucleotides matching TRBD1. The CDR3 extends over 15 amino acids. Trimming removed 4 bases from V and 7 bases from J; junction bases left unmatched: 12. Germline values: CDR1 MNHNS, CDR2 SASEGT. CDR3 DNA: TGTGCCAGCAGTGCAACACAGGGGAGTGAGGGTGGCTACACCTTC. It codes for CASSATQGSEGGYTF.

The chain uses TRBV18 and TRBJ1-5; weak D call: TRBD1 (5 bases). CDR1 KGHSH and CDR2 LQKENI come from the germline V gene. Deletions cut 3 bases from V and 3 bases from J, with 12 bases between. The CDR3 has 15 amino acids. CDR3 region: CASSPGAASNQPQHF. In DNA form, the CDR3 reads TGTGCCAGCTCACCCGGGGCAGCGTCCAATCAGCCCCAGCATTTT.

The V gene is TRBV5-1, the J gene TRBJ1-2, with a possible D match to TRBD1 (6 bases). V dropped 0 bases and J dropped 3 bases, with 9 bases sitting between them. Germline-derived CDR1 and CDR2 are SGHRS and YFSETQ. The CDR3 spans 14 residues. The CDR3 sequence is CASSLGAGDYGYTF. The CDR3 region has the DNA TGCGCCAGCAGCTTGGGCGCAGGGGACTATGGCTACACCTTC.

J is TRBJ2-7 and V is TRBV7-6; no reliable D call. The V end lost 2 bases, the J end lost 2 bases, and 4 bases lay between the germline ends. Germline loops: CDR1 SGHVS, CDR2 FNYEAQ. This CDR3 spans 12 amino acids. In DNA form, the CDR3 reads TGTGCCAGCAGCTTAAATCCCTACGAGCAGTACTTC. It yields the protein CASSLNPYEQYF.

In its sample, this clone was seen many times. The chain recombines TRBV27 with TRBJ2-7; 7 nucleotides agree with TRBD2. The germline gives CDR1 MNHEY, CDR2 SMNVEV (reference sequence). This CDR3 comprises 16 residues. Germline trimming cut 2 bases from V and 2 bases from J; bases unmatched to any gene: 9. CDR3 sequence (DNA): TGTGCCAGCAGTTTACGGGTGGGAGCGGGGACCTACGAGCAGTACTTC. Its protein product is CASSLRVGAGTYEQYF.

V and J are TRBV11-2 and TRBJ2-5; D possibly matches TRBD1 or TRBD2 (6 bases each). Germline V CDR1 and CDR2: SGHAT, FQNNGV. The CDR3 length is 14 residues. V gave up 5 bases and J gave up 3 bases, with 13 bases separating them. CDR3 in amino acids: CASSPRGREETQYF. The CDR3 DNA follows: TGTGCCAGCAGCCCCCGGGGGCGCGAAGAGACCCAGTACTTC.

This clone was found a few times. Since a much larger clone is just one base distant, this may be a read error. V gene TRBV4-2 combines with J gene TRBJ2-1; 15 bases align to TRBD2. This CDR3 spans 16 amino acids. Germline CDR1 and CDR2: LGHNA and YNFKEQ. The CDR3 bases are TGTACCAGCAGCCCTTGGACTAGCGGGAGGGGGAATGAGCAGTTCTTC. Its protein product is CTSSPWTSGRGNEQFF.

This clone was recorded only once. The chain carries TRBV6-4 and TRBJ2-7; D might be TRBD1 or TRBD2, each matching 6 bases. V lost 6 bases and J lost 4, with 19 bases in between. The CDR3 spans 15 residues. CDR1 and CDR2 from the germline V gene are MRHNA and SNTAGT. CDR3 nucleotides: TGTGCCAGCAGACCCTTGCGGGACAAACTTTACGAGCAGTACTTC. Its translation: CASRPLRDKLYEQYF.

The genes are TRBV30 and TRBJ1-4, with 7 bases matching TRBD1. The V segment lost 8 bases and the J segment 5 bases; nucleotides outside the gene matches: 14. CDR3 length: 15 amino acids. In germline, CDR1 is GTSNPN, CDR2 SVGIG (reference sequence). The CDR3 protein is CAGTFTGTANEKLFF. The CDR3 coding sequence is TGTGCCGGAACCTTCACCGGGACAGCGAATGAAAAACTGTTTTTT. Full variable domain (outside the CDR3, taken from reference TRBV30 and TRBJ1-4): SQTIHQWPATLVQPVGSPLSLECTVEGTSNPNLYWYRQAAGRGLQLLFYSVGIGQISSEVPQNLSASRPQDRQFILSSKKLLLSDSGFYLCAGTFTGTANEKLFFGSGTQLSVL.

Turning to this clone: A far larger clone is one nucleotide away, so this likely arose from a read error. In the same sample, other DNA sequences code for this CDR3. The gene calls are TRBV11-3 and TRBJ1-1; D is possibly TRBD1 (6 bases). Germline values: CDR1 SGHNT, CDR2 YENEEA. This CDR3 is 13 amino acids long. DNA for the CDR3: TGTGCCAGCATATGGACAGCGAACACAGAAGCTTTCTTT. It encodes CASIWTANTEAFF.

The V and J genes are TRBV25-1 and TRBJ2-2; the D gene is possibly TRBD1 (6 bases). CDR1 and CDR2 from the germline V gene are MGHDK and SYGVNS. V was cut by 0 bases and J by 4 bases, with 12 bases left in between. The length of the CDR3 is 16 residues. CDR3 bases: TGTGCCAGCAGTGAATATACAGGGTGGGGCACCGGGGAGCTGTTTTTT. Translated: CASSEYTGWGTGELFF. Looking up the rest from reference TRBV25-1 and TRBJ2-2 gives the full variable domain: EADIYQTPRYLVIGTGKKITLECSQTMGHDKMYWYQQDPGMELHLIHYSYGVNSTEKGDLSSESTVSRIRTEHFPLTLESARPSHTSQYLCASSEYTGWGTGELFFGEGSRLTVL.

Details on this clone: It differs at one base from a far larger clone, so likely a read error. The same CDR3 also results from other DNA sequences found in this sample. DNA of the CDR3: TGTGCCAGCAGCCCATCCGTGGGGAGCAATCAGCCCCAGCACTTT. As protein: CASSPSVGSNQPQHF. The chain uses TRBV25-1 and TRBJ1-5; D is ambiguous. The CDR3 spans 15 residues. In germline, CDR1 is MGHDK, CDR2 SYGVNS.

CDR3 nucleotides: TGTGCCAGCAGTCAGGACGGCTCTGGGGCCAACGTCCTGACTTTC. This codes for CASSQDGSGANVLTF. This chain joins TRBV28 and TRBJ2-6; D gene unclear. This CDR3 is built from 15 residues. Trimming removed 5 bases from V and 0 bases from J, with 8 bases in between. CDR1 and CDR2 (germline): MDHEN, SYDVKM.